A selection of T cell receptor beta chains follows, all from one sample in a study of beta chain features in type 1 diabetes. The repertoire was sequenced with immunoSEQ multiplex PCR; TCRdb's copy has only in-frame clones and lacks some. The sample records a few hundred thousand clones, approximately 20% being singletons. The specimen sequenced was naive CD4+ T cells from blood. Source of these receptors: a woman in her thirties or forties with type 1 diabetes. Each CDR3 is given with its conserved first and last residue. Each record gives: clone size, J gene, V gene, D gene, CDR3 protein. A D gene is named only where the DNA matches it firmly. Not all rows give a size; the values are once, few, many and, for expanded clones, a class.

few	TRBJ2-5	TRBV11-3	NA	CASSFRGWETQYF
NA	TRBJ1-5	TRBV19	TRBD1	CASNSDRGVHQPQHF
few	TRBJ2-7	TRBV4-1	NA	CASSQDRGTYEQYF
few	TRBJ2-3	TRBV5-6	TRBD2	CASSLGTSGSRTDTQYF
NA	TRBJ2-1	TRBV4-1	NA	CASSLLPGSYNEQFF
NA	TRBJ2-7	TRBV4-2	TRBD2	CASSQGASGGAYSYEQYF
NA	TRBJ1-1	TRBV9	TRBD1	CASSVTTGGTEAFF
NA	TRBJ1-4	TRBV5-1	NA	CASSLSQRATNEKLFF
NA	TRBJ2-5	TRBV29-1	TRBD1	CSVLRGETQYF
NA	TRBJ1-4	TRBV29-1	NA	CSVVWGGNEKLFF
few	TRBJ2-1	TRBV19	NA	CASSIRQLAYNEQFF
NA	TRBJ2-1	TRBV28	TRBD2	CASSLHRGLAGGEQFF
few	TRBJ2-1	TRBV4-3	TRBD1	CASSQDPGQGSNEQFF
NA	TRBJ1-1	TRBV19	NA	CASSIRQNTEAFF
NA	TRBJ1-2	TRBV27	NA	CASSFLGETNGYTF
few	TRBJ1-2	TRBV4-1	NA	CASSHGKANYGYTF
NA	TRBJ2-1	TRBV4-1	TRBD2	CASSTTATSGGANEQFF
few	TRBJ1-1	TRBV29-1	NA	CSVGLMNTEAFF
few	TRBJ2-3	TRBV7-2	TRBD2	CASSSGLAGAADTQYF
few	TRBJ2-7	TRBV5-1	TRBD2	CASSLTSGKSYEQYF
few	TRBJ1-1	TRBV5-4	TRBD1	CASSLGGQGLGGTEAFF
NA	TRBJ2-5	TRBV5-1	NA	CASSLYGGQETQYF
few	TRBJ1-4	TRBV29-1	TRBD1	CSVAKQGMGEKLFF
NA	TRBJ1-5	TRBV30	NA	CAWSARHHSNQPQHF
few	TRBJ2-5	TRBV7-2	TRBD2	CASRWGAGAPGETQYF
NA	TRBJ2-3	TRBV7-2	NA	CASSPQTGSPTDTQYF
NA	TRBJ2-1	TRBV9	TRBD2	CASSAPGLAGNEQFF
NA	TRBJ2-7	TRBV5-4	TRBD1	CASSRDRATYEQYF
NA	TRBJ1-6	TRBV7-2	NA	CATHQGSGNSPLHF